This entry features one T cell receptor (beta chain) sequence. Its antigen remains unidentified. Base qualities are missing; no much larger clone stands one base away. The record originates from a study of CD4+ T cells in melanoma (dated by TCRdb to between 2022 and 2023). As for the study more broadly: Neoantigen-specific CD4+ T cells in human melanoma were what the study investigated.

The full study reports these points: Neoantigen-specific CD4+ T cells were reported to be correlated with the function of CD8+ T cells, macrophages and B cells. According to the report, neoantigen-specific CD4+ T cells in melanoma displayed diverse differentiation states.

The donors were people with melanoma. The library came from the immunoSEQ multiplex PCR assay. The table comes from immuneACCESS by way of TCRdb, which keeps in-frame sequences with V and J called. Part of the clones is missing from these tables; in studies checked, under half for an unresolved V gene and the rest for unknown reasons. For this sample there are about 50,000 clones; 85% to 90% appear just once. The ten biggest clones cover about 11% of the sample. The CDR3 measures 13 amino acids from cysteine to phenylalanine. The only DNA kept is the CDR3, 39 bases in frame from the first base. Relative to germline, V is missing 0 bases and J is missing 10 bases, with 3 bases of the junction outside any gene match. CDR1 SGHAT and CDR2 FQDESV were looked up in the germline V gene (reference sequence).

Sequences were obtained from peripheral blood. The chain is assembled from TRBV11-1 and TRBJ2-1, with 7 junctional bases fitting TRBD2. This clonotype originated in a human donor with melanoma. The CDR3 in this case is CASSLARGGEQFF. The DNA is TGTGCCAGCAGCTTAGCGCGGGGAGGGGAGCAGTTCTTC.